This TCR beta chain was sequenced for a study of control samples from healthy donors and cancer patients. V lost 4 bases and J 7 bases, leaving 20 bases between the germline ends. Per the germline V gene, CDR1 is SGHDT and CDR2 is YYEEEE. The CDR3 length is 15 residues. Profiling relied on immunoSEQ multiplex PCR, and the TCRdb table lists in-frame clones only, not all of them. The table has 150,000 or so clones, just under 95% seen once. The rearrangement links TRBV5-6 to TRBJ2-5; TRBD1 is a possible D gene (5 bases). The material sequenced was blood. This TCR derives from a woman aged 55-70 years in good health. The CDR3 region is CASSLGPQARGTQYF. Written as DNA, the CDR3 is TGTGCCAGCAGCCTGGGGCCCCAAGCAAGAGGGACCCAGTACTTC.